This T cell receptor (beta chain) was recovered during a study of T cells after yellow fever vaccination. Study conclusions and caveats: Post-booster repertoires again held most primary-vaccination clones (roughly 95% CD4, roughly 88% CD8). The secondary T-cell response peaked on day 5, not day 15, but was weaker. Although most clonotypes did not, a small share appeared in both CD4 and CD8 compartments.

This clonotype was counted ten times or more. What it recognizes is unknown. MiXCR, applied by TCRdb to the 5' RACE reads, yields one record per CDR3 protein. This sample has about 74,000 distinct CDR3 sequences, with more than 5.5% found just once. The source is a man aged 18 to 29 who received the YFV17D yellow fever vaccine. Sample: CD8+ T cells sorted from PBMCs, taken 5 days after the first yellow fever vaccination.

CDR3 in amino acids: CASSQTGTNTEAFF. CDR3 DNA sequence: TGCGCCAGCAGCCAAACAGGGACGAACACTGAAGCTTTCTTT. V is TRBV4-1 and J is TRBJ1-1, with a weak D call TRBD1 (6 bases). This CDR3 region has 14 residues. V was clipped by 2 bases and J by 1 base, with 8 bases between them. CDR1 is MGHRA and CDR2 is YSYEKL in the germline V gene.